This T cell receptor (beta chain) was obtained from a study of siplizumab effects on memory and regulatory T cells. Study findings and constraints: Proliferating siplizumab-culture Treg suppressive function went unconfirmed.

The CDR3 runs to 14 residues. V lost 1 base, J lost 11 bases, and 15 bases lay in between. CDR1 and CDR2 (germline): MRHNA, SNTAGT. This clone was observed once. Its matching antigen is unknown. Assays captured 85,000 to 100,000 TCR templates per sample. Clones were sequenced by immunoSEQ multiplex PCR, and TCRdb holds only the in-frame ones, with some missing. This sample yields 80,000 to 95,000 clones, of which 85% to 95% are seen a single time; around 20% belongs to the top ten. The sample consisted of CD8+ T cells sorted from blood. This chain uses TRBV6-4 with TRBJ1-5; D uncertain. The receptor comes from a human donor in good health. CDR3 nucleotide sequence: TGTGCCAGCAGTGACTTGGTCCTCCTGTCAGCCCAGCATTTT. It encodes CASSDLVLLSAQHF.